The 17 T cell receptor beta chains presented below share a single source sample, sequenced in a study of lymphopenia after photon versus proton radiotherapy. Sequencing was performed with immunoSEQ multiplex PCR; in TCRdb, only in-frame clones are kept and a portion is missing. This table holds fewer than 50,000 clones, over 75% found once. Specimen: peripheral blood, collected from a patient treated with photon-based radiotherapy. The receptor source for this set is a man aged 40-55 years with gastric cancer.

V is TRBV7-2 and J is TRBJ1-2; D is unclear. The germline V gene has CDR1 SGHTA and CDR2 FQGNSA. The germline V and J ends were trimmed by 1 base and 4 bases, with 19 bases remaining between them. This CDR3 spans 17 amino acids. The CDR3 bases are TGTGCCAGCAGCTTAGACCTTTCTTTGACCCGACGCTATGGCTACACCTTC. As protein: CASSLDLSLTRRYGYTF.

The chain employs TRBV5-8 and TRBJ1-6, with 10 bases fitting TRBD1. V was clipped by 4 bases and J by 4 bases; unmatched bases: 8. The CDR3 spans 17 residues. The germline gives CDR1 SGHTS, CDR2 YDEGEE. Here the CDR3 DNA reads TGTGCCAGCAGCCCGGACAGGGGGGCTTATTATAATTCACCCCTCCACTTT. It codes for CASSPDRGAYYNSPLHF.

The gene calls are TRBV2 and TRBJ2-5; TRBD1 might be the D (5 bases). Trimming pared 4 bases from V and 5 bases from J, leaving 5 bases between. Germline V gene lookup returns CDR1 SNHLY and CDR2 FYNNEI. CDR3 length: 11 residues. The CDR3 sequence: CASSAGETQYF. DNA for the CDR3: TGTGCCAGCAGTGCAGGGGAGACCCAGTACTTC.

This chain connects TRBV4-1 to TRBJ2-3, with 9 bases lining up with TRBD2. V gave up 0 bases and J gave up 5 bases; unmatched junction bases: 3. Germline CDR1 and CDR2: MGHRA and YSYEKL. The CDR3 sequence is 15 residues long. The CDR3 loop reads CASSQDLLAGDTQYF. The CDR3 nucleotides are TGCGCCAGCAGCCAAGATCTACTAGCGGGAGATACGCAGTATTTT.

J is TRBJ1-4 and V is TRBV5-1, with a possible D match to TRBD1 (6 bases). Trimming took 3 bases from V and 7 from J, leaving 10 bases between them. Germline V gives CDR1 SGHRS, CDR2 YFSETQ. This CDR3 is 13 amino acids long. The CDR3 region has the DNA TGCGCCAGCAGCTACAGGGCGGGTGAAAAACTGTTTTTT. Translated, it gives CASSYRAGEKLFF.

The rearrangement joins TRBV10-3 to TRBJ2-7; 12 bases agree with TRBD1. V dropped 10 bases and J dropped 5; count of bases not matched to a gene: 6. This CDR3 contains 13 residues. Germline CDR1 is ENHRY and CDR2 is SYGVKD. CDR3 amino acids: CATEGQGANEQYF. The CDR3 DNA sequence: TGTGCCACCGAGGGACAGGGGGCCAACGAGCAGTACTTC.

The chain joins TRBV4-3 to TRBJ1-1; a weak D match, TRBD1 (5 bases). Trimming removed 0 bases at V and 10 bases at J, with 12 bases between. The CDR3 covers 13 residues. Germline V gives CDR1 LGHNA, CDR2 YSLEER. The CDR3 loop is CASSQEGVGGAFF. DNA for the CDR3: TGCGCCAGCAGCCAAGAAGGGGTGGGGGGAGCTTTCTTT.

The chain is built from TRBV6-6 and TRBJ1-3; TRBD1 might be the D (6 bases). Trimming pared 7 bases from V and 4 bases from J, leaving 14 bases between. The V gene's germline CDR1 is MNHNY and CDR2 SVGAGI (reference sequence). The CDR3 totals 14 residues. The CDR3 region is CASTRGASGNTIYF. The CDR3 bases are TGTGCCAGCACAAGGGGGGCCTCAGGAAACACCATATATTTT.

The rearrangement links TRBV5-4 to TRBJ2-2, with D hard to call. Trimming shortened V by 4 bases and J by 0 bases, and 10 bases separated the two germline ends. The germline gives CDR1 SGHNT, CDR2 YYREEE (reference sequence). The CDR3 contains 15 residues. For the CDR3, the DNA is TGTGCCAGCAGCCGTGTGGGGTCGAACACCGGGGAGCTGTTTTTT. It is translated as CASSRVGSNTGELFF.

This clone was seen only a few times. The chain links TRBV7-6 to TRBJ1-6, with 7 nucleotides matching TRBD1. CDR1 and CDR2 from the germline V gene are SGHVS and FNYEAQ. V lost 5 bases and J lost 0; bases outside the gene matches: 4. The CDR3 extends over 16 amino acids. The DNA of the CDR3 is TGTGCCAGCAGCGCAGGGGGGAGCTCCTATAATTCACCCCTCCACTTT. The encoded protein is CASSAGGSSYNSPLHF.

The chain recombines TRBV6-4 with TRBJ1-1; TRBD1 might be the D (5 bases). The CDR3 totals 13 residues. Germline V gene sequence: CDR1 MRHNA, CDR2 SNTAGT. Trimming shortened V by 1 base and J by 8 bases, and 11 bases separated the two germline ends. The CDR3 DNA is TGTGCCAGCAGTGACTTCCCAGACAGAGAAGCTTTCTTT. Amino acids: CASSDFPDREAFF.

The V and J genes are TRBV7-9 and TRBJ2-1, with D maybe TRBD1 (6 bases). CDR3 length equals 16 residues. Germline V CDR1 and CDR2: SEHNR, FQNEAQ (reference sequence). V lost 5 bases and J lost 9, with 23 bases in between. The CDR3: CASSPHTPAARGEQFF. The CDR3 DNA follows: TGTGCCAGCAGCCCGCACACCCCCGCGGCCAGGGGTGAGCAGTTCTTC.

The chain has TRBV7-2 and TRBJ1-1; TRBD1 might be the D (6 bases). The CDR3 length is 14 residues. Germline CDR1 SGHTA, CDR2 FQGNSA. V was pared by 4 bases and J by 6 bases, with 15 bases between. The CDR3, as DNA: TGTGCCAGCAGCTCCGCGACAGGATACGCTGAAGCTTTCTTT. Translated: CASSSATGYAEAFF.

The J gene is TRBJ2-1, the V gene TRBV18; 9 bases are a match to TRBD2. CDR1 KGHSH and CDR2 LQKENI come from the germline V gene. Trimming at V came to 1 base and at J to 9 bases, leaving 7 bases not matched to a gene. This CDR3 contains 15 residues. DNA for the CDR3: TGTGCCAGCTCACCACTGGCGGGGGGGCTCGGTGAGCAGTTCTTC. As protein: CASSPLAGGLGEQFF. The whole variable domain, remainder taken from reference TRBV18 and TRBJ2-1, is NAGVMQNPRHLVRRRGQEARLRCSPMKGHSHVYWYRQLPEEGLKFMVYLQKENIIDESGMPKERFSAEFPKEGPSILRIQQVVRGDSAAYFCASSPLAGGLGEQFFGPGTRLTVL.

This clone came up once. This rearrangement joins TRBV6-5 to TRBJ2-7, with 9 bases matching TRBD1. The CDR3 has 13 amino acids. With 8 bases clipped from V and 5 bases from J, the junction kept 7 bases outside the gene matches. Germline V CDR1 and CDR2: MNHEY, SVGAGI. The DNA for the CDR3 is TGTGCCAGCGGACGGGACAGGGACAACGAGCAGTACTTC. It encodes CASGRDRDNEQYF.

The chain combines TRBV6-1 with TRBJ2-7; 7 bases align to TRBD2. The CDR3 is made up of 17 amino acids. The V segment lost 4 bases and the J segment 5 bases; nucleotides outside the gene matches: 17. Germline V gives CDR1 MNHNS, CDR2 SASEGT. CDR3 DNA: TGTGCCAGCAGTGCTTACTTAGGGGCGGGGGTGCGGAACGAGCAGTACTTC. Protein: CASSAYLGAGVRNEQYF.

The chain couples TRBV4-3 to TRBJ2-3; unclear D gene. Germline CDR1 is LGHNA and CDR2 is YSLEER. Trimming shortened V by 0 bases and J by 0 bases, and 10 bases separated the two germline ends. This CDR3 contains 16 residues. The CDR3, as DNA: TGCGCCAGCAGCCAAGAGGTAGCTGGGAGCACAGATACGCAGTATTTT. Residues: CASSQEVAGSTDTQYF.